This is a list of T cell receptor beta chains from one sample in a study of Graves' ophthalmopathy and Graves' hyperthyroidism. TCRdb fed the multiplex PCR reads into MiXCR, producing one record per CDR3 protein. Among some 1.1 million distinct CDR3 sequences, 35% to 45% were seen once, and the ten largest hold around 10%. The source material was peripheral blood or thyroid tissue (not recorded which). The receptors originated from an adult man with Graves' hyperthyroidism. The CDR3 runs from the conserved cysteine through the conserved F or W. The D gene is left open where the match is weak. A clone size is listed for some rows: how often the clone was seen (once, few, many), or a class if it is expanded.

v_call: TRBV29-1; d_call: .; clone_size: .; j_call: TRBJ2-5; cdr3_aa: CSVEVVRGRETQYF; cdr3_nt: TGCAGCGTTGAGGTGGTTCGGGGGCGGGAGACCCAGTACTTC
v_call: TRBV7-2; d_call: .; clone_size: .; j_call: TRBJ1-1; cdr3_aa: CASSYSSVEAFF; cdr3_nt: TGTGCCAGCAGTTACTCGTCCGTTGAAGCTTTCTTT
v_call: TRBV13; d_call: TRBD1; clone_size: .; j_call: TRBJ2-7; cdr3_aa: CASTRTGGVSYEQYF; cdr3_nt: TGTGCCAGCACCAGGACAGGGGGAGTTTCCTACGAGCAGTACTTC
v_call: TRBV3-1; d_call: .; clone_size: few; j_call: TRBJ2-6; cdr3_aa: CASSQRGTGANVLTF; cdr3_nt: TGTGCCAGCAGCCAGAGGGGGACTGGGGCCAACGTCCTGACTTTC
v_call: TRBV20-1; d_call: TRBD1; clone_size: few; j_call: TRBJ1-5; cdr3_aa: CSARNPRGLGNQPQHF; cdr3_nt: TGCAGTGCTAGAAACCCCAGGGGGCTGGGCAATCAGCCCCAGCATTTT
v_call: TRBV20-1; d_call: TRBD1; clone_size: .; j_call: TRBJ1-1; cdr3_aa: CSASRGTGDYTEAFF; cdr3_nt: TGCAGTGCTAGCCGCGGGACAGGGGATTACACTGAAGCTTTCTTT
v_call: TRBV19; d_call: TRBD1; clone_size: few; j_call: TRBJ2-2; cdr3_aa: CASTRTGTFSWDAGELFF; cdr3_nt: TGTGCCAGTACAAGGACAGGAACCTTCTCTTGGGACGCCGGGGAGCTGTTTTTT
v_call: TRBV7-2; d_call: TRBD1; clone_size: few; j_call: TRBJ2-3; cdr3_aa: CASSFRGSTDTQYF; cdr3_nt: TGTGCCAGCAGCTTCAGGGGGAGCACAGATACGCAGTATTTT
v_call: TRBV25-1; d_call: TRBD2; clone_size: .; j_call: TRBJ2-5; cdr3_aa: CASSGTPLAGGQETQYF; cdr3_nt: TGTGCCAGCAGTGGAACCCCACTAGCGGGGGGGCAAGAGACCCAGTACTTC
v_call: TRBV19; d_call: TRBD1; clone_size: .; j_call: TRBJ1-2; cdr3_aa: CATKTGGNGYTF; cdr3_nt: TGTGCCACAAAGACAGGGGGGAATGGCTACACCTTC
v_call: TRBV5-4; d_call: .; clone_size: once; j_call: TRBJ2-5; cdr3_aa: CAGTDAYQETQYF; cdr3_nt: TGTGCCGGCACGGACGCGTACCAAGAGACCCAGTACTTC
v_call: TRBV28; d_call: .; clone_size: .; j_call: TRBJ1-6; cdr3_aa: CASSPSTGYNSPLHF; cdr3_nt: TGTGCCAGCAGTCCCTCAACAGGGTATAATTCACCCCTCCACTTT
v_call: TRBV5-1; d_call: .; clone_size: many; j_call: TRBJ2-7; cdr3_aa: CASSRALEAPEQYF; cdr3_nt: TGCGCCAGCAGCCGTGCCCTAGAGGCACCCGAGCAGTACTTC
v_call: TRBV5-6; d_call: .; clone_size: few; j_call: TRBJ1-6; cdr3_aa: CASSSLGPGAHSPLHF; cdr3_nt: TGTGCCAGCAGCAGCCTCGGTCCGGGGGCTCATTCACCCCTCCACTTT
v_call: TRBV4-3; d_call: .; clone_size: few; j_call: TRBJ2-7; cdr3_aa: CASSHARSGVEVYEQYF; cdr3_nt: TGCGCCAGCAGCCACGCCAGGTCAGGGGTAGAGGTTTACGAGCAGTACTTC
v_call: TRBV2; d_call: .; clone_size: .; j_call: TRBJ1-3; cdr3_aa: CASSPAAGNTIYF; cdr3_nt: TGTGCCAGCTCTCCGGCGGCTGGAAACACCATATATTTT
v_call: TRBV6-5; d_call: .; clone_size: few; j_call: TRBJ1-1; cdr3_aa: CASSYNLRAADTEAFF; cdr3_nt: TGTGCCAGCAGTTACAATCTCCGGGCGGCGGACACTGAAGCTTTCTTT
v_call: TRBV2; d_call: .; clone_size: few; j_call: TRBJ1-4; cdr3_aa: CASSAGESGTADEKLFF; cdr3_nt: TGTGCCAGCAGTGCTGGAGAGAGCGGGACGGCGGATGAAAAACTGTTTTTT
v_call: TRBV10-2; d_call: .; clone_size: few; j_call: TRBJ2-2; cdr3_aa: CASSYSQTSGELFF; cdr3_nt: TGTGCCAGCAGTTACTCTCAGACCTCCGGGGAGCTGTTTTTT
v_call: TRBV2; d_call: TRBD2; clone_size: .; j_call: TRBJ2-3; cdr3_aa: CASRGLAGGPTDTQYF; cdr3_nt: TGTGCCAGCAGAGGACTAGCGGGAGGGCCTACAGATACGCAGTATTTT
v_call: TRBV4-2; d_call: TRBD1; clone_size: .; j_call: TRBJ1-2; cdr3_aa: CASSQEDPGQGAYGYTF; cdr3_nt: TGTGCCAGCAGCCAAGAGGATCCGGGACAGGGGGCCTATGGCTACACCTTC
v_call: TRBV15; d_call: .; clone_size: .; j_call: TRBJ2-5; cdr3_aa: CATSSYGETQYF; cdr3_nt: TGTGCCACCAGCAGTTACGGGGAGACCCAGTACTTC
v_call: TRBV9; d_call: TRBD1; clone_size: many; j_call: TRBJ1-1; cdr3_aa: CASSVAGTDYEAFF; cdr3_nt: TGTGCCAGCAGCGTAGCCGGGACAGATTATGAAGCTTTCTTT
v_call: TRBV10-3; d_call: TRBD1; clone_size: .; j_call: TRBJ2-7; cdr3_aa: CAIRETGVAEQYF; cdr3_nt: TGTGCCATCAGGGAAACAGGGGTCGCCGAGCAGTACTTC
v_call: TRBV6-2/TRBV6-3; d_call: .; clone_size: few; j_call: TRBJ1-6; cdr3_aa: CASRGPGLASSPLHF; cdr3_nt: TGTGCCAGCAGGGGCCCGGGACTCGCCTCTTCACCCCTCCACTTT
v_call: TRBV10-2; d_call: TRBD1; clone_size: .; j_call: TRBJ1-5; cdr3_aa: CASSEPDRVYQPQHF; cdr3_nt: TGCGCCAGCAGTGAGCCGGACAGGGTCTATCAGCCCCAGCATTTT
v_call: TRBV7-3; d_call: .; clone_size: many; j_call: TRBJ2-5; cdr3_aa: CASSRPGETQYF; cdr3_nt: TGTGCCAGCAGCCGCCCTGGGGAGACCCAGTACTTC
v_call: TRBV27; d_call: .; clone_size: .; j_call: TRBJ2-7; cdr3_aa: CASSPTDGGLPYEQYF; cdr3_nt: TGTGCCAGCAGCCCCACGGACGGGGGACTGCCGTACGAGCAGTACTTC
v_call: TRBV7-6; d_call: TRBD1; clone_size: many; j_call: TRBJ1-6; cdr3_aa: CASSLATGWHSPLHF; cdr3_nt: TGTGCCAGCAGCTTGGCGACAGGGTGGCATTCACCCCTCCACTTT
v_call: TRBV11-2; d_call: TRBD2; clone_size: .; j_call: TRBJ2-5; cdr3_aa: CASRIGTSGETQYF; cdr3_nt: TGTGCCAGCCGCATTGGGACTAGCGGAGAGACCCAGTACTTC
v_call: TRBV9; d_call: .; clone_size: many; j_call: TRBJ1-6; cdr3_aa: CASSLEGGASPLHF; cdr3_nt: TGTGCCAGCAGCCTAGAGGGGGGCGCTTCACCCCTCCACTTT
v_call: TRBV14; d_call: .; clone_size: .; j_call: TRBJ2-5; cdr3_aa: CASSQDSARRETQYF; cdr3_nt: TGTGCCAGCAGCCAAGATTCGGCCCGGAGGGAGACCCAGTACTTC